This TCR beta chain was recovered during a study of neurological immune-mediated disorders. Overall study results and limits: The study found no CDR3 amino acid sequences shared by expanded clones across subjects, suggesting private repertoires in all groups. The multiple sclerosis repertoire cluster was not associated with any clinical or MRI feature, with the authors stating that larger cohorts are needed.

The CDR3 runs to 16 residues. J was trimmed by 8 bases and V by 4 bases; bases with no gene match: 13. Germline V gives CDR1 KGHDR, CDR2 SFDVKD. This clonotype was recorded at least ten times. What it binds is unknown. Using its own MiXCR run on the 5' RACE reads, TCRdb lists one record per CDR3 protein. The sample holds nearly 60,000 distinct CDR3 sequences, about 3.7% seen once. This receptor was obtained from a woman aged 55-75 years with multiple sclerosis. What was sequenced was PBMCs. J is TRBJ2-1 and V is TRBV24-1, with 7 bases identical to TRBD1. CDR3 sequence: CATSDQGVFLTDEQFF. The CDR3 DNA is TGTGCCACCAGTGACCAGGGGGTCTTTTTGACCGATGAGCAGTTCTTC.